Described below is a single T cell receptor (beta chain) sequence and its context. Its target is not known. In the PCR, 60 Vbeta and 13 Jbeta primers were used. The protocol was immunoSEQ multiplex PCR, while the TCRdb copy is restricted to in-frame clones and leaves out a portion. The repertoire consists of 200,000 to 250,000 clones, with about 89% occurring once and the leading ten covering approximately 1%. V shed 7 bases and J shed 4 bases, with 11 bases lying between them. CDR3 length equals 12 residues. Germline CDR1 reads SNHLY; CDR2 reads FYNNEI. This sample was included in a study of cytomegalovirus exposure and HLA in healthy donors. Findings and limits, study-wide: Reportedly, TCR beta sequences accurately predicted HLA-A and HLA-B alleles in most subjects.

V is TRBV2 and J is TRBJ2-7; tentatively, D is TRBD2 (5 bases). Specimen: PBMCs. This receptor was taken from a woman under 30 in good health and CMV-seronegative. CDR3: CASMRVRYEQYF. As DNA, the CDR3 is TGTGCCAGCATGAGGGTGAGGTACGAGCAGTACTTC.